The 3 T cell receptor beta chains below come from one sample, sequenced in a study of CD8 T cells in ankylosing spondylitis. TCRdb ran MiXCR on the 5' RACE reads and lists one entry per CDR3 protein. Of about 130,000 distinct CDR3 sequences listed, roughly 7.3% are singletons. Sequencing input: blood, either unsorted or a sorted T cell fraction (not recorded which). The source is a male donor with ankylosing spondylitis or in good health (not recorded which).

This clonotype was picked up a small number of times. This chain uses TRBV10-3 with TRBJ2-1, with 8 bases aligning to TRBD1. V was pared by 6 bases and J by 8 bases, with 6 bases of the junction left unmatched. The CDR3 sequence is 13 residues long. From germline, CDR1 is ENHRY and CDR2 SYGVKD. The CDR3 sequence is CAIREGQGDEQFF. The DNA for the CDR3 is TGTGCCATCAGGGAAGGACAGGGAGATGAGCAGTTCTTC.

There are many counts of this clonotype. V is TRBV12-3 or TRBV12-4 and J is TRBJ2-7, with TRBD1 matching 10 bases. The CDR3 totals 13 residues. V lost 3 bases and J lost 7; bases outside the gene matches: 3. The CDR3 protein is CASSFDRGREQYF. For the CDR3, the DNA is TGTGCCAGCAGTTTCGACAGGGGGCGTGAGCAGTACTTC.

The rearrangement joins TRBV6-1 to TRBJ2-1, with 10 nucleotides matching TRBD2. J was trimmed by 8 bases and V by 6 bases; bases with no gene match: 13. The CDR3 has 16 residues. Germline V gene sequence: CDR1 MNHNS, CDR2 SASEGT. In DNA, the CDR3 is TGTGCCAGCAGCTCCCCAGCGGGAGGGCCTGGCGATGAGCAGTTCTTC. Its protein product is CASSSPAGGPGDEQFF.